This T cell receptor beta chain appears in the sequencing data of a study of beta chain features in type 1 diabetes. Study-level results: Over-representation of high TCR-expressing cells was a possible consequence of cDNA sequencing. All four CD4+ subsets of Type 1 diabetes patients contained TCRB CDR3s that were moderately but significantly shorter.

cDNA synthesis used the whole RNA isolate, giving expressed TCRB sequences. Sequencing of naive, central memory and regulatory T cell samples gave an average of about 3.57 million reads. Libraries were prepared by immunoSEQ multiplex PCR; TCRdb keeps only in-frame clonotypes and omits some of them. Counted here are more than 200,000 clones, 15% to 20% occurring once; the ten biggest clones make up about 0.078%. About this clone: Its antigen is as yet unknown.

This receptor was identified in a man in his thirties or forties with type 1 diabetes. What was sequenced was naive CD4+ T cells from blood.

As DNA, the CDR3 is TGCAGCGCTGGGGTAACAGACTATGGCTACACCTTC. This codes for CSAGVTDYGYTF. The chain couples TRBV29-1 to TRBJ1-2; D unresolved. This CDR3 region has 12 residues. Trimming stripped 7 bases from V and 3 bases from J, with 12 bases between. Germline-derived CDR1 and CDR2 are SQVTM and ANQGSEA.